The rows below give T cell receptor beta chains drawn from one sample of a study of blood T cells in healthy people across ages. Via MiXCR, TCRdb re-called the 5' RACE reads, giving one row per CDR3 protein. Of around 990,000 distinct CDR3 sequences in the sample, 35% to 40% were seen once. Input material: blood. These receptors were taken from a man aged 18 to 29 in good health. The CDR3 runs from the conserved cysteine through the conserved F or W. A D gene is named only where the DNA matches it firmly. Clone size is shown for a subset of rows, as once, few, many or a class of expanded clone.

cdr3_aa: CASSLPRGGGEQFF
cdr3_nt: TGTGCCAGCAGTCTACCGCGGGGGGGTGGTGAGCAGTTCTTC
j_call: TRBJ2-1
clone_size: few
d_call: TRBD2
v_call: TRBV2

cdr3_aa: CAINRGQGRTGELFF
cdr3_nt: TGTGCCATCAATCGAGGACAGGGAAGAACCGGGGAGCTGTTTTTT
j_call: TRBJ2-2
clone_size: .
d_call: TRBD1
v_call: TRBV10-3

cdr3_aa: CASSQDLGRLNTEAFF
cdr3_nt: TGTGCCAGCAGCCAAGATTTGGGCAGGCTGAACACTGAAGCTTTCTTT
j_call: TRBJ1-1
clone_size: .
d_call: .
v_call: TRBV4-2

cdr3_aa: CASSSLAGNGEQFF
cdr3_nt: TGCGCCAGCAGCTCTCTAGCGGGGAACGGTGAGCAGTTCTTC
j_call: TRBJ2-1
clone_size: .
d_call: TRBD2
v_call: TRBV5-1

cdr3_aa: CASVYGETQYF
cdr3_nt: TGTGCTAGTGTCTACGGGGAGACCCAGTACTTC
j_call: TRBJ2-5
clone_size: .
d_call: .
v_call: TRBV12-5

cdr3_aa: CASSEVLPAYEQYF
cdr3_nt: TGTGCCAGCAGTGAAGTTTTGCCGGCCTACGAGCAGTACTTC
j_call: TRBJ2-7
clone_size: few
d_call: .
v_call: TRBV2

cdr3_aa: CAITRGQAYEQYF
cdr3_nt: TGTGCCATCACGAGGGGACAGGCCTACGAGCAGTACTTC
j_call: TRBJ2-7
clone_size: .
d_call: TRBD1
v_call: TRBV10-3

cdr3_aa: CASSLTSGGKYEQYF
cdr3_nt: TGTGCCAGCAGCTTAACTAGCGGGGGGAAGTACGAGCAGTACTTC
j_call: TRBJ2-7
clone_size: .
d_call: TRBD2
v_call: TRBV7-9

cdr3_aa: CSAGDPSLEEKLFF
cdr3_nt: TGCAGTGCTGGGGATCCCAGCCTTGAAGAAAAACTGTTTTTT
j_call: TRBJ1-4
clone_size: .
d_call: .
v_call: TRBV20-1

cdr3_aa: CASSLFRVTIMNEKLFF
cdr3_nt: TGTGCCAGCAGCTTGTTCAGGGTAACAATCATGAATGAAAAACTGTTTTTT
j_call: TRBJ1-4
clone_size: .
d_call: .
v_call: TRBV5-6

cdr3_aa: CASAPNSGNTIYF
cdr3_nt: TGTGCCAGCGCCCCTAACTCTGGAAACACCATATATTTT
j_call: TRBJ1-3
clone_size: .
d_call: .
v_call: TRBV12-3/TRBV12-4

cdr3_aa: CASRLGAGTQYF
cdr3_nt: TGTGCCAGCAGGTTAGGGGCCGGTACGCAGTATTTT
j_call: TRBJ2-3
clone_size: .
d_call: .
v_call: TRBV27

cdr3_aa: CASSQLAGLPDTQYF
cdr3_nt: TGTGCCAGCAGCCAACTAGCGGGGCTCCCAGATACGCAGTATTTT
j_call: TRBJ2-3
clone_size: .
d_call: TRBD2
v_call: TRBV14

cdr3_aa: CASRPRDRLLVDTQYF
cdr3_nt: TGTGCCAGCCGACCCCGGGACAGGCTCCTTGTGGATACGCAGTATTTT
j_call: TRBJ2-3
clone_size: .
d_call: TRBD1
v_call: TRBV25-1

cdr3_aa: CASVKSSGNQPRHF
cdr3_nt: TGTGCTAGCGTTAAGAGCAGTGGCAATCAGCCCCGGCATTTT
j_call: TRBJ1-5
clone_size: .
d_call: .
v_call: TRBV12-5

cdr3_aa: CASSQRFAGSRGSTQYF
cdr3_nt: TGTGCCAGCAGCCAACGATTTGCAGGGAGCCGGGGTTCCACGCAGTATTTT
j_call: TRBJ2-3
clone_size: few
d_call: .
v_call: TRBV14

cdr3_aa: CSASRGTEIHQPQHF
cdr3_nt: TGCAGTGCTAGCAGAGGCACCGAAATCCATCAGCCCCAGCATTTT
j_call: TRBJ1-5
clone_size: .
d_call: .
v_call: TRBV20-1

cdr3_aa: CASSRGDVSYNEQFF
cdr3_nt: TGTGCCAGCAGCCGAGGGGACGTCTCCTACAATGAGCAGTTCTTC
j_call: TRBJ2-1
clone_size: .
d_call: .
v_call: TRBV5-6

cdr3_aa: CASNWGTEAYEQYF
cdr3_nt: TGTGCCAGCAATTGGGGGACGGAAGCCTACGAGCAGTACTTC
j_call: TRBJ2-7
clone_size: .
d_call: .
v_call: TRBV6-6

cdr3_aa: CASSLFDRINIQYF
cdr3_nt: TGTGCCAGCAGCTTATTTGACAGGATAAACATTCAGTACTTC
j_call: TRBJ2-4
clone_size: .
d_call: .
v_call: TRBV7-9

cdr3_aa: CASSREGGYNEQFF
cdr3_nt: TGTGCCAGCAGCCGCGAAGGCGGCTACAATGAACAGTTCTTC
j_call: TRBJ2-1
clone_size: .
d_call: .
v_call: TRBV12-3/TRBV12-4

cdr3_aa: CSVEAGQPYEQFF
cdr3_nt: TGCAGCGTTGAGGCAGGGCAACCTTATGAGCAGTTCTTC
j_call: TRBJ2-1
clone_size: many
d_call: .
v_call: TRBV29-1

cdr3_aa: CTSSFPSGYEQYF
cdr3_nt: TGTACCAGCAGCTTCCCAAGTGGGTACGAGCAGTACTTC
j_call: TRBJ2-7
clone_size: .
d_call: .
v_call: TRBV5-6

cdr3_aa: CASSQTASNSPLHF
cdr3_nt: TGCGCCAGCAGCCAAACAGCCAGTAATTCACCCCTCCACTTT
j_call: TRBJ1-6
clone_size: few
d_call: .
v_call: TRBV4-1

cdr3_aa: CASSLTGDRWSAFF
cdr3_nt: TGTGCCAGCAGTCTTACTGGGGACAGATGGTCAGCTTTCTTT
j_call: TRBJ1-1
clone_size: .
d_call: TRBD1
v_call: TRBV12-3/TRBV12-4

cdr3_aa: CASSQNQGANYGYTF
cdr3_nt: TGTGCCAGCAGTCAAAACCAGGGGGCTAACTATGGCTACACCTTC
j_call: TRBJ1-2
clone_size: few
d_call: TRBD1
v_call: TRBV6-5

cdr3_aa: CAISESGANTF
cdr3_nt: TGTGCCATCAGTGAGTCAGGGGCCAACACCTTC
j_call: TRBJ1-2
clone_size: .
d_call: .
v_call: TRBV10-3

cdr3_aa: CSAREAPKETQYF
cdr3_nt: TGCAGTGCTAGAGAGGCTCCGAAAGAGACCCAGTACTTC
j_call: TRBJ2-5
clone_size: once
d_call: .
v_call: TRBV20-1

cdr3_aa: CASSLGSLRTDTQYF
cdr3_nt: TGTGCCAGCAGCTTAGGGTCCCTACGCACAGATACGCAGTATTTT
j_call: TRBJ2-3
clone_size: .
d_call: .
v_call: TRBV7-9

cdr3_aa: CASSDGADTGGNTIYF
cdr3_nt: TGCGCCAGCAGCGATGGGGCCGACACCGGAGGAAACACCATATATTTT
j_call: TRBJ1-3
clone_size: .
d_call: .
v_call: TRBV5-1

cdr3_aa: CASSLLQQPTPYYEQYF
cdr3_nt: TGTGCCAGCAGCCTTCTACAACAGCCAACACCTTACTACGAGCAGTACTTC
j_call: TRBJ2-7
clone_size: many
d_call: .
v_call: TRBV16

cdr3_aa: CASSLLPLEGTNEKLFF
cdr3_nt: TGCGCCAGCAGCTTGTTACCCCTGGAAGGAACTAATGAAAAACTGTTTTTT
j_call: TRBJ1-4
clone_size: few
d_call: .
v_call: TRBV5-1

cdr3_aa: CASSLSSSGAQETQYF
cdr3_nt: TGCGCCAGCAGCTTGAGTTCTAGTGGGGCCCAAGAGACCCAGTACTTC
j_call: TRBJ2-5
clone_size: few
d_call: .
v_call: TRBV5-1

cdr3_aa: CASSYEDASNTEAFF
cdr3_nt: TGTGCCAGCAGCTACGAGGACGCCTCGAACACTGAAGCTTTCTTT
j_call: TRBJ1-1
clone_size: .
d_call: .
v_call: TRBV7-2

cdr3_aa: CASSGDEGTGANVLTF
cdr3_nt: TGTGCCAGCAGTGGGGACGAAGGTACTGGGGCCAACGTCCTGACTTTC
j_call: TRBJ2-6
clone_size: .
d_call: .
v_call: TRBV2

cdr3_aa: CASRDNWNAEAFF
cdr3_nt: TGTGCCAGCAGGGACAACTGGAACGCTGAAGCTTTCTTT
j_call: TRBJ1-1
clone_size: few
d_call: .
v_call: TRBV2

cdr3_aa: CASNEAGHNSPLHF
cdr3_nt: TGCGCCAGCAATGAGGCAGGGCATAATTCACCCCTCCACTTT
j_call: TRBJ1-6
clone_size: .
d_call: .
v_call: TRBV5-1

cdr3_aa: CASRPEGGAAEAFF
cdr3_nt: TGTGCCAGCAGACCCGAGGGGGGGGCGGCTGAAGCTTTCTTT
j_call: TRBJ1-1
clone_size: few
d_call: .
v_call: TRBV7-9

cdr3_aa: CASSLALRDNEQFF
cdr3_nt: TGCGCCAGCAGCTTGGCTCTTCGGGACAATGAGCAGTTCTTC
j_call: TRBJ2-1
clone_size: many
d_call: .
v_call: TRBV5-1

cdr3_aa: CSAPGESNEKLFF
cdr3_nt: TGCAGTGCCCCGGGGGAGTCCAATGAAAAACTGTTTTTT
j_call: TRBJ1-4
clone_size: .
d_call: .
v_call: TRBV20-1

cdr3_aa: CASSARQVVWTEAFF
cdr3_nt: TGTGCCAGCAGTGCCCGACAGGTTGTATGGACTGAAGCTTTCTTT
j_call: TRBJ1-1
clone_size: .
d_call: .
v_call: TRBV27

cdr3_aa: CASSVVVQGSYNEQFF
cdr3_nt: TGTGCCAGCAGCGTAGTAGTCCAGGGTTCCTACAATGAGCAGTTCTTC
j_call: TRBJ2-1
clone_size: .
d_call: .
v_call: TRBV9

cdr3_aa: CSVIQGSNQPQHF
cdr3_nt: TGCAGCGTTATACAGGGTAGCAATCAGCCCCAGCATTTT
j_call: TRBJ1-5
clone_size: .
d_call: .
v_call: TRBV29-1

cdr3_aa: CASKRTAGNTIYF
cdr3_nt: TGTGCCAGTAAAAGGACCGCTGGAAACACCATATATTTT
j_call: TRBJ1-3
clone_size: .
d_call: .
v_call: TRBV19

cdr3_aa: CASSRRIFNYGYTF
cdr3_nt: TGCGCCAGCAGCCGCCGGATTTTTAACTATGGCTACACCTTC
j_call: TRBJ1-2
clone_size: few
d_call: .
v_call: TRBV4-3

cdr3_aa: CASSSPTGEFTEAFF
cdr3_nt: TGTGCCAGCAGTTCCCCTACCGGGGAATTCACTGAAGCTTTCTTT
j_call: TRBJ1-1
clone_size: .
d_call: .
v_call: TRBV27

cdr3_aa: CASSRGSGNTIYF
cdr3_nt: TGTGCCAGCAGCCGAGGCTCTGGAAACACCATATATTTT
j_call: TRBJ1-3
clone_size: .
d_call: .
v_call: TRBV7-2

cdr3_aa: CSAPPHGQGIDEQFF
cdr3_nt: TGCAGTGCTCCCCCACACGGACAGGGAATTGATGAGCAGTTCTTC
j_call: TRBJ2-1
clone_size: few
d_call: TRBD1
v_call: TRBV20-1

cdr3_aa: CASSLGGQTYNEQYF
cdr3_nt: TGCGCCAGCAGCTTGGGCGGTCAGACCTACAATGAGCAGTACTTC
j_call: TRBJ2-5
clone_size: .
d_call: .
v_call: TRBV5-1

cdr3_aa: CASSEFQGHSNEKLFF
cdr3_nt: TGTGCCAGCAGCGAGTTCCAGGGACATAGTAATGAAAAACTGTTTTTT
j_call: TRBJ1-4
clone_size: few
d_call: .
v_call: TRBV9

cdr3_aa: CSARSDRGTFF
cdr3_nt: TGCAGTGCTAGATCCGACCGCGGAACTTTCTTT
j_call: TRBJ1-1
clone_size: .
d_call: .
v_call: TRBV20-1

cdr3_aa: CASSLGGLSGLRSYNEQFF
cdr3_nt: TGTGCCAGCAGCTTAGGAGGACTTTCTGGTCTGAGGTCCTACAATGAGCAGTTCTTC
j_call: TRBJ2-1
clone_size: few
d_call: .
v_call: TRBV7-2

cdr3_aa: CASRKGGFGSDGNQPQHF
cdr3_nt: TGTGCCAGCAGAAAAGGGGGCTTCGGGTCGGATGGCAATCAGCCCCAGCATTTT
j_call: TRBJ1-5
clone_size: .
d_call: TRBD1
v_call: TRBV27

cdr3_aa: CASTAEGGLAEKLFF
cdr3_nt: TGTGCCAGCACCGCAGAGGGTGGATTAGCTGAAAAACTGTTTTTT
j_call: TRBJ1-4
clone_size: few
d_call: .
v_call: TRBV12-3/TRBV12-4

cdr3_aa: CASSYRTVQETQYF
cdr3_nt: TGTGCCAGCAGTTACCGGACGGTCCAAGAGACCCAGTACTTC
j_call: TRBJ2-5
clone_size: .
d_call: .
v_call: TRBV6-6

cdr3_aa: CAASRGWDTQETQYF
cdr3_nt: TGTGCCGCCAGCAGAGGATGGGACACCCAAGAGACCCAGTACTTC
j_call: TRBJ2-5
clone_size: .
d_call: .
v_call: TRBV15

cdr3_aa: CASSASLGIIGELFF
cdr3_nt: TGTGCCAGCAGCGCTTCTCTGGGCATAATCGGGGAGCTGTTTTTT
j_call: TRBJ2-2
clone_size: .
d_call: .
v_call: TRBV9

cdr3_aa: CASSLAGVSEAFF
cdr3_nt: TGTGCCAGCAGTTTGGCAGGGGTGAGTGAAGCTTTCTTT
j_call: TRBJ1-1
clone_size: few
d_call: .
v_call: TRBV27

cdr3_aa: CASSLDGGAEAFF
cdr3_nt: TGTGCCAGCAGCCTCGACGGGGGAGCTGAGGCTTTCTTT
j_call: TRBJ1-1
clone_size: .
d_call: .
v_call: TRBV7-2